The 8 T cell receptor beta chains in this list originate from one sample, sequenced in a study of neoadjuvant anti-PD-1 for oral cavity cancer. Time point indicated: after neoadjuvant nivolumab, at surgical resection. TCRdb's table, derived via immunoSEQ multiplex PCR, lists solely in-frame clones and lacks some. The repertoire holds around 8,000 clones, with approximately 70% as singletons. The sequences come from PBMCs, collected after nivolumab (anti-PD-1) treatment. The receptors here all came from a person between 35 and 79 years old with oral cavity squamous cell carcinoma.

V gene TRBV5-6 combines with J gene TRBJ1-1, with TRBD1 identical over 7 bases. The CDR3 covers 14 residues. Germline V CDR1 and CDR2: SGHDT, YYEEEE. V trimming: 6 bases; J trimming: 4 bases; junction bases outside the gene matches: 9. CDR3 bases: TGTGCCAGCACAGGGGGGGTTATGGGCACTGAAGCTTTCTTT. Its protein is CASTGGVMGTEAFF.

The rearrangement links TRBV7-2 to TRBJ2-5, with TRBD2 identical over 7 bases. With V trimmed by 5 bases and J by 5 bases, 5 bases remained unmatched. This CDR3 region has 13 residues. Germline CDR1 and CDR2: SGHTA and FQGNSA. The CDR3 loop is CASSPRGEETQYF. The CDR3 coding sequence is TGTGCCAGCAGCCCCCGGGGGGAGGAGACCCAGTACTTC.

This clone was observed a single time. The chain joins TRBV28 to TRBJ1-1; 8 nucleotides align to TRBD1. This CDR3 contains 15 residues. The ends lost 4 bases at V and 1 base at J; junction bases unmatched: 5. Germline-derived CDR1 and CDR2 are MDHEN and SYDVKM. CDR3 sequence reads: CASSYDRGRNTEAFF. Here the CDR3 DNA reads TGTGCCAGCAGTTACGACAGGGGCAGGAACACTGAAGCTTTCTTT.

CDR3 amino acids: CASSMTGITYNSPLHF. CDR3 in DNA: TGTGCCAGTAGCATGACAGGGATCACCTATAATTCACCCCTCCACTTT. The V call is TRBV19, the J call TRBJ1-6; 7 bases are a match to TRBD1. CDR3 size: 16 residues. Losses at the gene ends were 6 bases for V and 2 bases for J; bases not matched to a gene: 7. Germline CDR1 and CDR2: LNHDA and SQIVND (reference sequence). Filled out from reference TRBV19 and TRBJ1-6, the complete variable domain reads DGGITQSPKYLFRKEGQNVTLSCEQNLNHDAMYWYRQDPGQGLRLIYYSQIVNDFQKGDIAEGYSVSREKKESFPLTVTSAQKNPTAFYLCASSMTGITYNSPLHFGNGTRLTVT.

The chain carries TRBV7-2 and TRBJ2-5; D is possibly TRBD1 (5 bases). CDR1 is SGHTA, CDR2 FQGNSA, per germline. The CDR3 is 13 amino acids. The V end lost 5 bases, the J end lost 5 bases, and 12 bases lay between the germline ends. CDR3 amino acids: CASSPTPGETQYF. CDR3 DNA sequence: TGTGCCAGCAGCCCTACCCCAGGGGAGACCCAGTACTTC.

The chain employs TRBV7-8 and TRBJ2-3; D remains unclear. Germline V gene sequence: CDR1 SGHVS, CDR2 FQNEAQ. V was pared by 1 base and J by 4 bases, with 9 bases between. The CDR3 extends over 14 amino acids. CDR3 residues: CASSLGLLADTQYF. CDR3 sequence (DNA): TGTGCCAGCAGCTTAGGCCTTCTGGCAGATACGCAGTATTTT.

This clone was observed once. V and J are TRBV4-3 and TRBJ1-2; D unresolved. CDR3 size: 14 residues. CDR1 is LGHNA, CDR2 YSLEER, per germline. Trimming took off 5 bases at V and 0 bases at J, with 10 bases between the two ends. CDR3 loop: CASSNPHTNYGYTF. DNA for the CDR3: TGCGCCAGCAGCAACCCCCACACTAACTATGGCTACACCTTC.

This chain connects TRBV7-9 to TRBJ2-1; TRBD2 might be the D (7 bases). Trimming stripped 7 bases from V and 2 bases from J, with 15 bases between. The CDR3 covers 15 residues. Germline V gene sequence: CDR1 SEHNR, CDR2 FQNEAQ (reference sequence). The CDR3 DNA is TGTGCCAGCACGGGGGCGGGGGCAACCTACAATGAGCAGTTCTTC. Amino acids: CASTGAGATYNEQFF.